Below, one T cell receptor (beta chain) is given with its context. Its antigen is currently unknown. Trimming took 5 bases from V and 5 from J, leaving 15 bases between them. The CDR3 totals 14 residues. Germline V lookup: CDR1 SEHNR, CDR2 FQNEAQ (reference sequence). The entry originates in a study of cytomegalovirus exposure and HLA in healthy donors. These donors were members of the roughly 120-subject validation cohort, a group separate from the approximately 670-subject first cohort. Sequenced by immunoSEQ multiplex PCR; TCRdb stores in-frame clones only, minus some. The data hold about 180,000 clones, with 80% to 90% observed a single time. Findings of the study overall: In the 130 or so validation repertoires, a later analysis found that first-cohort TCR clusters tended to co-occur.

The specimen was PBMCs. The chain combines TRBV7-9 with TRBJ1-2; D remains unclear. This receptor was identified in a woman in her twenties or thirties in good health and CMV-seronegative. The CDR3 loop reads CASSESPDGYGYTF. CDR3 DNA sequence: TGTGCCAGCAGCGAGTCACCTGACGGGTATGGCTACACCTTC.